This record looks at one T cell receptor (beta chain) sequence and its context. Its antigen specificity is not known. Base qualities are not recorded, but no much larger clone differs from it by a single base. This sample was taken from a study of blood T cell repertoires in COVID-19 (dated by TCRdb to about 2020). Study-wide context: Collaborator samples came from the United States, Italy and Spain and covered acute and convalescent phases of COVID-19. The prospective study material was composed of cDNA or gDNA derived from T cells, B-cell-depleted T cells, or PBMCs. The dataset comprised deeply sampled blood TCRbeta repertoires from subjects exposed to, actively infected with, or recovered from COVID-19. The repertoires were released in a freely available public database intended as a resource for research on the immune response to SARS-CoV-2. The samples were drawn from two sources: the first 160 participants of the ongoing ImmuneRACE study, and 1,254 subjects contributed by 6 global collaborators. Sample metadata almost always included a de-identified subject ID, COVID-19 status, age in years and sex. Where available, HLA class I and class II types were obtained from metadata supplied by the sample provider rather than from assay-based typing.

Study-wide findings and limitations: The quantity of clinical and demographic metadata differed by source and by participant and was supplied without curation.

At one collaborating source in Seattle, patients were enrolled during active infection and were followed longitudinally through the course of disease. The collaborating institutions used their own protocols to collect whole blood in K2EDTA tubes. Collaborator samples were shipped for TCRbeta analysis as frozen whole blood, isolated PBMCs, or DNA extracted from either sample type. CDR1 and CDR2 were assigned from the germline V gene as SGHRS and YFSETQ. The cysteine opens and the phenylalanine closes a CDR3 of 13 amino acids. The only DNA kept is the CDR3, 39 bases in frame from the first base. Between the V and J ends, shortened by 0 bases and 3 bases respectively, the junction contains 6 bases. TCRbeta CDR3 regions were amplified from genomic DNA by means of the immunoSEQ Assay, a bias-controlled multiplex PCR. On the authors' methods: The number of nucleated cells in each sample was estimated by amplification of reference gene primers within the assay. To quantify the absolute abundance of each unique TCRbeta CDR3 rearrangement, sequence reads were collapsed and filtered. Productive Simpson clonality was computed per sample as the square root of Simpson's diversity index over productive rearrangements. Drawn from immuneACCESS, this table holds only the in-frame rearrangements with V and J called that TCRdb kept. Clones are partly lost; checked studies trace under half to an unresolved V gene and leave the rest unexplained. That table furnishes V, J and clone size, whereas the DNA furnished D and trimming. Recorded for this sample are 150,000 to 200,000 clones; 81% of them occurred a single time. The leading ten clones occupy 9.5% to 15% of the sample.

The rearranged segments are TRBV5-1 and TRBJ1-1, with no confidently assigned D gene. The sequence was collected from a woman at least 80 years old with COVID-19, enrolled during active disease. Material: peripheral blood. DNA sequence: TGCGCCAGCAGCTTGGTAGAGGACACTGAAGCTTTCTTT. This codes for CASSLVEDTEAFF.